The T cell receptor (beta chain) under discussion was sequenced for a study of T cell responses to AZD1222 COVID-19 vaccine. Clones were sequenced by immunoSEQ multiplex PCR, and TCRdb holds only the in-frame ones, with some missing. The repertoire has some 15,000 clones, 88% of them found once; the top ten carry 2.9%. In the case of this clone: Its antigen is unidentified.

The study, taken as a whole, reports: The donor cohort was predominantly white British with a female majority, and clonal diversity may have been underestimated. Spike-specific TCR breadth and depth were elevated following two AZD1222 doses.

Trimming removed 5 bases from V and 6 bases from J, with 8 bases in between. CDR1 is MGHRA, CDR2 YSYEKL, per germline. The CDR3 runs to 12 residues. This rearrangement joins TRBV4-1 to TRBJ2-1; D unclear. This receptor was identified in an adult who received the AZD1222 COVID-19 vaccine. Sequenced material: peripheral blood, taken 28 days after the second AZD1222 dose. CDR3 protein: CASSSLGNEQFF. The CDR3 nucleotides are TGCGCCAGCAGCTCTCTAGGCAATGAGCAGTTCTTC.